The TCR beta chain described here comes from a study of multiple sclerosis patients with progressive multifocal leukoencephalopathy. To note about this clone: Its cognate antigen is unknown.

Method: immunoSEQ multiplex PCR; TCRdb's copy keeps in-frame clones and lacks some. The profile shows around 30,000 clones, roughly 90% of them singletons. Regarding the study as a whole: No common TRBV or TRBJ usage or pairing appeared at PML.

Time point specified: about a year of natalizumab therapy. V gave up 0 bases and J gave up 6 bases, with 10 bases separating them. The V gene's germline CDR1 is SGDLS and CDR2 YYNGEE. This CDR3 region has 13 residues. The sequencing used PBMCs, collected from a patient treated with natalizumab. The sequence was obtained from a human donor with multiple sclerosis. The chain is built from TRBV9 and TRBJ2-7; a possible D gene is TRBD2 (6 bases). CDR3 nucleotide sequence: TGTGCCAGCAGCGTAGTAGGAGGGGCCGAGCAGTACTTC. Its protein product is CASSVVGGAEQYF.